This TCR beta chain comes out of a study of blood T cell repertoires in COVID-19. Study summary: Donors in the United States, Italy and Spain gave samples during acute or convalescent COVID-19.

Germline V gene sequence: CDR1 SGHNT, CDR2 YENEEA. Trimming took 0 bases from V and 1 from J; bases not matched to a gene: 9. This CDR3 is 18 amino acids long. Methods used by the authors: Reference gene primer amplification gave estimated nucleated cell counts. TCRdb's copy holds only in-frame clones and misses some; the assay was immunoSEQ multiplex PCR. V, J and clone size were drawn from that table, and D and trimming were deduced from the DNA. The data show 170,000 or so clones, 70% to 85% seen once. The study drew participants aged about 18 to 95 years from around 24 US areas. Cohort 3 recovered donors had two negative PCRs, clearance, or symptom resolution. As concerns this clone: Other DNA sequences in the same sample also yield this CDR3.

The clonotype was recovered from a woman between 45 and 60 years old who had recovered from COVID-19. The material sequenced was PBMCs or T cells enriched from blood (not recorded which). The chain is built from TRBV11-3 and TRBJ2-1; 7 nucleotides match TRBD2. This chain's CDR3 is CASSLDQGGSISYNEQFF. CDR3 DNA sequence: TGTGCCAGCAGCTTAGATCAAGGCGGGAGTATATCCTACAATGAGCAGTTCTTC.